Following are 24 T cell receptor beta chains from one sample sequenced in a study of identical twins (dated by TCRdb to 2015 to 2016). The method was 5' RACE. Reads for this sample came from an Illumina HiSeq 2000. Using fastp at Q25 and MiXCR, TCRdb reprocessed the public reads and kept productive beta chains. Rows matching on CDR3 protein sequence are summarized as one entry with the most common DNA and genes. Here the sample has under 300,000 distinct CDR3 sequences; roughly 13% occur a single time. The ten largest clones capture roughly 4% of the sample. These data were also filed under a second study, of yellow fever vaccine responses in identical twins.

The sample was memory (CD45RO+) T cells sorted from blood. Read against the paper, the sample's cell subset or site label means: CD45RO+ enriched T cells. The receptors come from a woman between 18 and 30 years old in good health.

The J gene is TRBJ2-5, the V gene TRBV9; 8 bases are shared with TRBD2. The J segment lost 0 bases and the V segment lost 4 bases, leaving 14 bases of the junction unmatched. This CDR3 is 18 amino acids long. The germline CDR1 and CDR2 sequences are SGDLS and YYNGEE. CDR3 sequence: CASSPGGRGKRYQETQYF. The CDR3 nucleotides are TGTGCCAGCAGCCCGGGGGGGCGGGGGAAGAGGTACCAAGAGACCCAGTACTTC.

This clonotype turned up a few times. The chain has TRBV4-3 and TRBJ2-2, with D possibly matching TRBD2 (6 bases). Germline V gives CDR1 LGHNA, CDR2 YSLEER. The V and J ends lost 4 bases and 8 bases respectively, with 20 bases between them. The CDR3 contains 16 residues. CDR3: CASSRNDAGNPGELFF. The CDR3 bases are TGCGCCAGCAGCCGAAACGACGCGGGGAACCCGGGGGAGCTGTTTTTT.

This rearrangement joins TRBV4-3 to TRBJ2-3; TRBD2 matches at 10 bases. J gave up 5 bases and V 1 base, and 6 bases lay outside the gene matches. Germline V gives CDR1 LGHNA, CDR2 YSLEER. The CDR3 runs 16 residues. CDR3 in DNA: TGCGCCAGCAGCCAAGGTTTGGCTAGCGGGAGAGATACGCAGTATTTT. This codes for CASSQGLASGRDTQYF.

In its sample, this clonotype was seen a few times. The chain joins TRBV20-1 to TRBJ2-7, with TRBD1 identical over 7 bases. There are 14 residues in the CDR3. CDR1 and CDR2 from the germline V gene are DFQATT and SNEGSKA (reference sequence). V shed 6 bases, J shed 5 bases, and the junction held 13 bases outside the gene matches. This CDR3 is CSAPRQGKNHEQYF. The CDR3, as DNA: TGCAGTGCCCCTCGACAGGGAAAAAACCACGAGCAGTACTTC.

This clonotype was counted a few times. The chain is built from TRBV5-1 and TRBJ2-1; D not resolved. The CDR3 is made up of 11 amino acids. The germline V gene has CDR1 SGHRS and CDR2 YFSETQ. V was shortened by 6 bases and J by 5 bases, with 6 bases between the two germline ends. CDR3 nucleotides: TGCGCCAGCACTAGGAACAATGAGCAGTTCTTC. Its protein product is CASTRNNEQFF.

This chain uses TRBV10-2 with TRBJ2-3; 9 bases match TRBD2. Germline V gene lookup returns CDR1 WSHSY and CDR2 SAAADI. The CDR3 extends over 16 amino acids. Germline trimming cut 3 bases from V and 5 bases from J; bases unmatched to any gene: 9. CDR3 nucleotide sequence: TGCGCCAGCAGTGAATCAGGCGGGGGGGTTATAGATACGCAGTATTTT. This codes for CASSESGGGVIDTQYF.

A few counts support this clonotype. The rearrangement links TRBV5-6 to TRBJ2-5; 8 positions match TRBD2. CDR3 length equals 14 residues. The V segment lost 4 bases and the J segment 5 bases; nucleotides outside the gene matches: 7. CDR1 and CDR2 from the germline V gene are SGHDT and YYEEEE. In DNA, the CDR3 is TGTGCCAGCAGCCCACTAGCGGTGGGGGAGACCCAGTACTTC. Its translation: CASSPLAVGETQYF. The full variable domain, in which reference TRBV5-6 and TRBJ2-5 provide the parts outside the CDR3, is DAGVTQSPTHLIKTRGQQVTLRCSPKSGHDTVSWYQQALGQGPQFIFQYYEEEERQRGNFPDRFSGHQFPNYSSELNVNALLLGDSALYLCASSPLAVGETQYFGPGTRLLVL.

This clonotype was recorded a few times. V gene TRBV2 combines with J gene TRBJ2-3, with a possible D match to TRBD1 (5 bases). This CDR3 is built from 14 residues. V was cut by 6 bases and J by 0 bases, with 10 bases left in between. Per the germline V gene, CDR1 is SNHLY and CDR2 is FYNNEI. The DNA of the CDR3 is TGTGCCAGCAGCAAGGGGCCTAGCACAGATACGCAGTATTTT. Residues: CASSKGPSTDTQYF.

This clonotype came up many times. CDR3: CSARDGRSTNPDNEQFF. CDR3 sequence (DNA): TGCAGTGCCCGAGACGGGAGGTCTACAAACCCCGACAATGAGCAGTTCTTC. This chain connects TRBV20-1 to TRBJ2-1; 7 bases align to TRBD2. Per the germline V gene, CDR1 is DFQATT and CDR2 is SNEGSKA (reference sequence). V shed 6 bases, J shed 5 bases, and the junction held 19 bases outside the gene matches. The CDR3 has 17 amino acids.

In DNA form, the CDR3 reads TGCGCCAGCAGTGACGAAGGTGGGCACACCGGGGAGCTGTTTTTT. It is translated as CASSDEGGHTGELFF. This chain connects TRBV10-2 to TRBJ2-2; D not certain. Germline V gives CDR1 WSHSY, CDR2 SAAADI. V lost 3 bases to trimming and J lost 3 bases, with 11 bases between them. The CDR3 runs 15 residues.

This clonotype was recorded many times. The chain joins TRBV19 to TRBJ2-5, with TRBD2 identical over 7 bases. The germline V gene encodes CDR1 LNHDA and CDR2 SQIVND (reference sequence). V shed 5 bases and J 2 bases; nucleotides not matched to a gene: 5. This CDR3 region has 14 residues. The CDR3 coding sequence is TGTGCCAGTAGTGTCTCGGGGGGTCAAGAGACCCAGTACTTC. Its protein is CASSVSGGQETQYF.

In its sample, this clonotype was seen a few times. J is TRBJ2-1 and V is TRBV7-2, with 8 bases matching TRBD2. Germline V lookup: CDR1 SGHTA, CDR2 FQGNSA. This CDR3 spans 16 amino acids. Trimming at V came to 4 bases and at J to 4 bases, leaving 9 bases not matched to a gene. For the CDR3, the DNA is TGTGCCAGCAGCTACCTTGCGGGGGGCTTATACAATGAGCAGTTCTTC. It is translated as CASSYLAGGLYNEQFF. Looking up the rest from reference TRBV7-2 and TRBJ2-1 gives the full variable domain: GAGVSQSPSNKVTEKGKDVELRCDPISGHTALYWYRQSLGQGLEFLIYFQGNSAPDKSGLPSDRFSAERTGGSVSTLTIQRTQQEDSAVYLCASSYLAGGLYNEQFFGPGTRLTVL.

This clonotype was picked up many times. The genes are TRBV10-3 and TRBJ2-2, with no clear D. The germline V gene has CDR1 ENHRY and CDR2 SYGVKD. This CDR3 has 12 amino acids. V was pared by 3 bases and J by 4 bases, with 3 bases between. The CDR3 loop reads CAISDPTGELFF. The CDR3 nucleotides read TGTGCCATCAGTGACCCCACCGGGGAGCTGTTTTTT.

This sequence joins TRBV20-1 and TRBJ2-1, with D possibly being TRBD1 (5 bases). Germline values: CDR1 DFQATT, CDR2 SNEGSKA (reference sequence). The CDR3 contains 14 residues. V dropped 2 bases and J dropped 7 bases, with 15 bases sitting between them. The CDR3 coding sequence is TGCAGTGCTAGAACTAAGGGGAAAAGGAATGAGCAGTTCTTC. Translation: CSARTKGKRNEQFF.

The chain carries TRBV19 and TRBJ2-1, with 8 bases identical to TRBD2. J gave up 8 bases and V 3 bases, and 9 bases lay outside the gene matches. CDR3 length equals 15 residues. Germline V CDR1 and CDR2: LNHDA, SQIVND (reference sequence). In DNA form, the CDR3 reads TGTGCCAGTAGTATTAGTTCTAGCGGGCGGGATGAGCAGTTCTTC. Translating it yields CASSISSSGRDEQFF.

CDR3 residues: CARRRLTYNEQFF. The CDR3 DNA reads TGTGCCAGGAGGAGACTGACATACAATGAGCAGTTCTTC. The chain uses TRBV3-1 and TRBJ2-1; D is unresolved. The CDR3 contains 13 residues. Germline assignment: CDR1 LGHDT and CDR2 YNNKEL (reference sequence). V was shortened by 9 bases and J by 4 bases, with 13 bases between the two germline ends.

This clonotype was seen only a few times. Here the CDR3 DNA reads TGCAGTGCTAGGGCGGGAGGGCCGGGGAATGAGCAGTTCTTC. This codes for CSARAGGPGNEQFF. The V call is TRBV20-1, the J call TRBJ2-1; 9 bases map to TRBD2. The V gene's germline CDR1 is DFQATT and CDR2 SNEGSKA (reference sequence). The CDR3 extends over 14 amino acids. Losses at the gene ends were 3 bases for V and 7 bases for J; bases not matched to a gene: 7.

The chain couples TRBV5-1 to TRBJ2-1; D may be TRBD2 (7 bases). The CDR3 sequence is 16 residues long. Germline assignment: CDR1 SGHRS and CDR2 YFSETQ. V lost 4 bases and J 9 bases, leaving 23 bases between the germline ends. CDR3 amino acids: CASSPGGPIFLREQFF. CDR3 DNA: TGCGCCAGCAGCCCGGGGGGCCCTATTTTTCTTCGTGAGCAGTTCTTC.

This clonotype was seen a handful of times. CDR3 coding DNA: TGTGCCAGCAGCTTAAAGGTCGGGGATCAGCCCCAGCATTTT. Amino acids: CASSLKVGDQPQHF. The chain joins TRBV7-2 to TRBJ1-5; the D is unclear. In germline, CDR1 is SGHTA, CDR2 FQGNSA. V lost 2 bases and J 5 bases, leaving 10 bases between the germline ends. This CDR3 spans 14 amino acids.

This clonotype was counted many times. This chain uses TRBV7-2 with TRBJ2-1, with a possible D match to TRBD2 (6 bases). This CDR3 is built from 15 residues. V was clipped by 4 bases and J by 7 bases, with 17 bases between them. CDR1 is SGHTA and CDR2 is FQGNSA in the germline V gene. The CDR3 DNA reads TGTGCCAGCAGCTCCCCCAGGACTATTAGGAATGAGCAGTTCTTC. Its translation: CASSSPRTIRNEQFF.

This clonotype was detected a few times. This chain connects TRBV7-9 to TRBJ2-7; the D is unclear. CDR1 and CDR2 (germline): SEHNR, FQNEAQ (reference sequence). Trimming removed 1 base at V and 3 bases at J, with 10 bases between. The CDR3 spans 14 residues. Here the CDR3 reads CASSLGARDYEQYF. CDR3 DNA: TGTGCCAGCAGCTTAGGGGCCAGAGACTACGAGCAGTACTTC.

This clonotype was observed a few times. This chain joins TRBV5-6 and TRBJ2-2; 7 nucleotides line up with TRBD1. Germline assignment: CDR1 SGHDT and CDR2 YYEEEE. This CDR3 has 14 amino acids. Trimming took 0 bases from V and 7 from J; bases not matched to a gene: 3. CDR3 bases: TGTGCCAGCAGCTTGGCCCCAGGGGGCGGGGAGCTGTTTTTT. Amino acids: CASSLAPGGGELFF.

A remark on this clonotype: The junction differs from germline at one of its ends, possibly a read error. The chain employs TRBV2 and TRBJ2-3; 8 nucleotides match TRBD2. The CDR3 runs 15 residues. Germline loops: CDR1 SNHLY, CDR2 FYNNEI. For the CDR3, the DNA is TGTGCCAGCAGGACCGGGGGGGGGAGCACAGATGCGCAGTATTTT. It specifies CASRTGGGSTDAQYF.

This chain uses TRBV20-1 with TRBJ2-7; 9 positions match TRBD1. The CDR3 is 14 amino acids. The germline V gene has CDR1 DFQATT and CDR2 SNEGSKA (reference sequence). V gave up 4 bases and J gave up 6 bases; unmatched junction bases: 10. The CDR3 sequence: CSATEGTGSGEQYF. The CDR3 region has the DNA TGCAGTGCTACTGAAGGGACAGGGTCTGGCGAGCAGTACTTC.